The 20 T cell receptor beta chains below come from one sample, sequenced in a study of T cell responses to AZD1222 COVID-19 vaccine. The data were produced by immunoSEQ multiplex PCR, yet TCRdb's version contains in-frame clones alone and is incomplete. This table holds some 140,000 clones, 80% to 95% found once. The specimen was peripheral blood, collected 28 days after the second AZD1222 dose. These receptors were taken from an adult who received the AZD1222 COVID-19 vaccine.

V usage is TRBV3-1 (or the pseudogene TRBV3-2) and J usage is TRBJ2-5, with 7 positions matching TRBD2. V was clipped by 4 bases and J by 7 bases; unmatched bases: 15. The CDR3 spans 16 residues. The germline gives CDR1 LGHDT, CDR2 YNNKEL (reference sequence). This CDR3 reads CASSRTAGTSGGTQYF. CDR3 nucleotides: TGTGCCAGCAGCCGAACCGCCGGGACGTCGGGGGGGACCCAGTACTTC.

J is TRBJ1-5 and V is TRBV18, with a tentative D call TRBD1 (6 bases). In germline, CDR1 is KGHSH, CDR2 LQKENI. The CDR3 extends over 15 amino acids. Trimming shortened V by 3 bases and J by 4 bases, and 13 bases separated the two germline ends. The DNA of the CDR3 is TGTGCCAGCTCACCGGTGAGGGGGGCAAATCAGCCCCAGCATTTT. Encoded protein: CASSPVRGANQPQHF.

The chain recombines TRBV4-3 with TRBJ2-1; TRBD2 matches at 7 bases. The CDR3 covers 16 residues. Trimming at V came to 1 base and at J to 4 bases, leaving 7 bases not matched to a gene. The germline gives CDR1 LGHNA, CDR2 YSLEER. The CDR3 DNA follows: TGCGCCAGCAGCCAAGTAGGGGCTAGCGGTTACAATGAGCAGTTCTTC. Its translation is CASSQVGASGYNEQFF.

There are a few counts of this clone. The gene calls are TRBV6-5 and TRBJ1-1; weak D call: TRBD1 (6 bases). The CDR3 is made up of 14 amino acids. Trimming removed 6 bases from V and 7 bases from J, with 18 bases in between. From germline, CDR1 is MNHEY and CDR2 SVGAGI. The CDR3 protein is CASRPPTGTGEAFF. In nucleotides, the CDR3 is TGTGCCAGCAGACCCCCTACAGGGACGGGTGAAGCTTTCTTT.

The chain recombines TRBV9 with TRBJ1-4; perhaps TRBD1 as D (5 bases). CDR1 SGDLS and CDR2 YYNGEE come from the germline V gene. The CDR3 loop spans 15 amino acids. V was pared by 6 bases and J by 0 bases, with 12 bases between. Written as DNA, the CDR3 is TGTGCCAGCAATACAGGAGACGCAACTAATGAAAAACTGTTTTTT. Amino acid sequence: CASNTGDATNEKLFF.

The chain links TRBV4-2 to TRBJ1-6; the D gene is possibly TRBD1 (5 bases). This CDR3 comprises 14 residues. V was trimmed by 3 bases and J by 14 bases, leaving 17 bases between them. The V gene's germline CDR1 is LGHNA and CDR2 YNFKEQ. CDR3 loop: CASSQEDGGGTLHF. CDR3 DNA: TGTGCCAGCAGCCAGGAAGATGGGGGTGGCACCCTCCACTTT.

CDR3 nucleotides: TGTGCCAGCGGGGGGAGGGGAAGTCATGGCTACACCTTC. It yields the protein CASGGRGSHGYTF. The chain links TRBV11-2 to TRBJ1-2, with a possible D match to TRBD1 (5 bases). Trimming removed 8 bases from V and 6 bases from J, with 16 bases in between. The length of the CDR3 is 13 residues. Germline lookup yields CDR1 SGHAT and CDR2 FQNNGV. The full variable domain, its missing parts supplied by reference TRBV11-2 and TRBJ1-2, is EAGVAQSPRYKIIEKRQSVAFWCNPISGHATLYWYQQILGQGPKLLIQFQNNGVVDDSQLPKDRFSAERLKGVDSTLKIQPAKLEDSAVYLCASGGRGSHGYTFGSGTRLTVV.

In the case of this clone: One end of the junction varies from germline; a read error may be responsible. This rearrangement joins TRBV7-7 to TRBJ1-6, with 9 bases aligning to TRBD1. Looked up from germline, CDR1 is SSHAT and CDR2 is FNYEAQ (reference sequence). The CDR3 runs 16 residues. The CDR3 is CASSPQGAGYNSPLHF. CDR3 DNA: TGTGCTAGCAGCCCACAGGGGGCGGGATATAATTCACCCCTCCACTTT.

The V and J genes are TRBV4-2 and TRBJ2-3, with D hard to call. V dropped 0 bases and J dropped 8 bases, with 6 bases sitting between them. Germline V lookup: CDR1 LGHNA, CDR2 YNFKEQ. This CDR3 spans 12 amino acids. The CDR3 DNA reads TGTGCCAGCAGCCAAGATTGGTTTACGCAGTATTTT. Its translation is CASSQDWFTQYF.

The chain couples TRBV7-3 to TRBJ1-1, with D tentatively TRBD1 (5 bases). CDR1 is SGHTA and CDR2 is FQGTGA in the germline V gene. CDR3 length equals 13 residues. V was cut by 2 bases and J by 1 base, with 5 bases left in between. The CDR3 loop reads CASSLGTNTEAFF. The CDR3 nucleotides are TGTGCCAGCAGCTTAGGGACGAACACTGAAGCTTTCTTT.

CDR3 loop: CASSRQGRLEAFF. The CDR3 DNA sequence: TGTGCCAGCAGTAGACAGGGCCGACTTGAAGCTTTCTTT. This sequence joins TRBV6-5 and TRBJ1-1, with 7 bases that match TRBD1. The CDR3 loop spans 13 amino acids. V was clipped by 5 bases and J by 7 bases; unmatched bases: 7. Germline V gene sequence: CDR1 MNHEY, CDR2 SVGAGI.

This clone was recorded a few times. This chain connects TRBV7-2 to TRBJ2-1, with 10 bases matching TRBD1. CDR3 length equals 15 residues. J was trimmed by 8 bases and V by 4 bases; bases with no gene match: 8. Per the germline V gene, CDR1 is SGHTA and CDR2 is FQGNSA. CDR3 loop: CASSSSGTGVDEQFF. Written as DNA, the CDR3 is TGTGCCAGCAGCTCCTCCGGGACAGGGGTTGATGAGCAGTTCTTC.

The gene calls are TRBV6-1 and TRBJ2-3; the D gene is possibly TRBD1 (6 bases). This CDR3 comprises 16 residues. CDR1 MNHNS and CDR2 SASEGT come from the germline V gene. V was shortened by 2 bases and J by 6 bases, with 18 bases between the two germline ends. CDR3 DNA sequence: TGTGCCAGCAGTGAAACCGGGGACATTGCGGCGGATACGCAGTATTTT. The encoded protein is CASSETGDIAADTQYF.

The chain employs TRBV11-1 and TRBJ2-1; D remains ambiguous. This CDR3 comprises 13 residues. The ends were cut back, 0 bases at V and 10 bases at J, with 10 bases in the middle. The V gene's germline CDR1 is SGHAT and CDR2 FQDESV (reference sequence). As DNA, the CDR3 is TGTGCCAGCAGCTTAGCCGTCCACAGAGAGCAGTTCTTC. It is translated as CASSLAVHREQFF. Using reference TRBV11-1 and TRBJ2-1 for the parts outside the CDR3, the full variable domain is EAEVAQSPRYKITEKSQAVAFWCDPISGHATLYWYRQILGQGPELLVQFQDESVVDDSQLPKDRFSAERLKGVDSTLKIQPAELGDSAMYLCASSLAVHREQFFGPGTRLTVL.

This sequence joins TRBV18 and TRBJ1-5, with 9 bases matching TRBD1. From germline, CDR1 is KGHSH and CDR2 LQKENI. CDR3 size: 15 residues. Trimming took 3 bases from V and 6 from J; bases not matched to a gene: 6. The chain's CDR3 is CASSPAQGASQPQHF. CDR3 bases: TGTGCCAGCTCACCTGCACAGGGGGCGAGTCAGCCCCAGCATTTT.

The V and J genes are TRBV6-6 and TRBJ2-3; TRBD1 matches 7 bases. This CDR3 spans 16 amino acids. Trimming cost V 2 bases and J 1 base; bases outside gene matches: 6. Germline CDR1 is MNHNY and CDR2 is SVGAGI (reference sequence). The CDR3 region is CASSYPDRERTDTQYF. The CDR3 region has the DNA TGTGCCAGCAGTTACCCCGACAGGGAACGCACAGATACGCAGTATTTT.

The V call is TRBV7-2, the J call TRBJ1-1, with 7 nucleotides matching TRBD1. The CDR3 is made up of 13 amino acids. Looked up from germline, CDR1 is SGHTA and CDR2 is FQGNSA. Trimming removed 4 bases from V and 5 bases from J; junction bases left unmatched: 4. CDR3 nucleotide sequence: TGTGCCAGCAGCTCGACAGGGTGGACTGAAGCTTTCTTT. It encodes CASSSTGWTEAFF.

This clone was detected only once. The rearrangement joins TRBV19 to TRBJ1-1; no clear D gene. The CDR3 length is 13 residues. CDR1 and CDR2 from the germline V gene are LNHDA and SQIVND (reference sequence). V was cut by 6 bases and J by 0 bases, with 8 bases left in between. The CDR3, as DNA: TGTGCCAGTAGAAGGGAGATGAACACTGAAGCTTTCTTT. Protein product: CASRREMNTEAFF. Full variable domain (remainder filled in from reference TRBV19 and TRBJ1-1): DGGITQSPKYLFRKEGQNVTLSCEQNLNHDAMYWYRQDPGQGLRLIYYSQIVNDFQKGDIAEGYSVSREKKESFPLTVTSAQKNPTAFYLCASRREMNTEAFFGQGTRLTVV.

J is TRBJ2-3 and V is TRBV7-9; no reliable D call. Germline CDR1 SEHNR, CDR2 FQNEAQ (reference sequence). There are 13 residues in the CDR3. With 5 bases removed from V and 3 bases from J, the gap between germline ends came to 9 bases. The CDR3 loop reads CASSPSLTDTQYF. The CDR3 DNA is TGTGCCAGCAGCCCCTCTCTTACAGATACGCAGTATTTT.

V gene TRBV19 combines with J gene TRBJ1-2; a weak D match, TRBD1 (5 bases). The CDR3 length is 15 residues. Trimming pared 6 bases from V and 6 bases from J, leaving 20 bases between. Looked up from germline, CDR1 is LNHDA and CDR2 is SQIVND (reference sequence). The CDR3 is CASSPLGEGKDGYTF. The CDR3 nucleotides read TGTGCCAGTAGCCCCCTGGGGGAGGGGAAAGATGGCTACACCTTC.